A single sample is the source of the 4 T cell receptor beta chains below, sequenced in a study of blood T cells in healthy people across ages. Then a second PCR, running about 6 to 12 cycles, was carried out with a sample-barcoded 5' primer and a J-beta primer mix. One entry per CDR3 protein results from TCRdb running MiXCR on the 5' RACE reads. The sample holds roughly 860,000 distinct CDR3 sequences, less than 80% seen once. Sample: blood. The receptors shown here come from a young man in good health.

The J gene is TRBJ2-7, the V gene TRBV12-3 or TRBV12-4, with TRBD1 as a possible D gene (5 bases). The CDR3 length is 15 residues. V was shortened by 3 bases and J by 3 bases, with 15 bases between the two germline ends. CDR3: CASSFTYDSFYEQYF. The CDR3 DNA follows: TGTGCCAGCAGTTTCACGTACGACAGCTTCTACGAGCAGTACTTC.

V is TRBV20-1 and J is TRBJ1-2; the D is unclear. The CDR3 has 13 amino acids. The germline V gene encodes CDR1 DFQATT and CDR2 SNEGSKA (reference sequence). The V gene lost 3 bases and the J gene lost 4 bases, with 12 bases spanning the gap. The CDR3 bases are TGCAGTGCTAGGATCCCTACCCTCTATGGCTACACCTTC. Amino acid sequence: CSARIPTLYGYTF.

The chain combines TRBV4-3 with TRBJ2-3; TRBD2 aligns across 8 bases. V lost 0 bases to trimming and J lost 6 bases; unmatched junction nucleotides: 14. The CDR3 has 18 residues. The germline V gene encodes CDR1 LGHNA and CDR2 YSLEER. DNA of the CDR3: TGCGCCAGCAGCCAAGATATTGGGACTAGAGGGCCTCGTGATACGCAGTATTTT. Protein: CASSQDIGTRGPRDTQYF.

This clonotype was counted a few times. This rearrangement joins TRBV27 to TRBJ2-7; D gene ambiguous. The CDR3 extends over 13 amino acids. The germline V gene has CDR1 MNHEY and CDR2 SMNVEV (reference sequence). The V and J ends lost 0 bases and 3 bases respectively, with 6 bases between them. CDR3 region: CASSLSVDYEQYF. The DNA for the CDR3 is TGTGCCAGCAGTTTATCGGTCGACTACGAGCAGTACTTC.